The 10 T cell receptor beta chains presented below share a single source sample, sequenced in a study of response to subunit inactivated influenza vaccine (dated by TCRdb to about 2018). Receptors were amplified or captured by RT-PCR. TCRdb lists the instrument as Illumina HiSeq 2500. The raw public data were reprocessed by TCRdb itself: fastp quality trimming at Q25, MiXCR clonotype calling, in-frame beta chains only. A single entry per CDR3 protein holds the most common genes and DNA from its merged rows. A total of hundreds of thousands of distinct CDR3 sequences appear in this sample, roughly 15% of them only once. The ten largest clones take up approximately 7.6% of the sample. The sequences come from PBMCs from blood, collected roughly 15 days before vaccination. Receptors originate from a man in his forties or fifties who received an inactivated influenza vaccine. Donor details come from another sample of the same person, matched by shared clones.

This clonotype occurred many times. The V gene is TRBV4-2, the J gene TRBJ2-2, with 10 nucleotides matching TRBD2. This CDR3 has 18 residues. Germline V CDR1 and CDR2: LGHNA, YNFKEQ. With 0 bases clipped from V and 4 bases from J, the junction kept 8 bases outside the gene matches. The CDR3 DNA follows: TGTGCCAGCAGCCAAGAGGTCTTAAGCGGGAGGGTCACCGGGGAGCTGTTTTTT. Translating it yields CASSQEVLSGRVTGELFF.

This clonotype was counted a few times. The gene calls are TRBV20-1 and TRBJ2-7; D is unclear. This CDR3 region has 15 residues. The ends were cut back, 3 bases at V and 1 base at J, with 16 bases in the middle. Germline assignment: CDR1 DFQATT and CDR2 SNEGSKA (reference sequence). CDR3 coding DNA: TGCAGTGCTAGTATGTACGGACGGGTATCCTACGAGCAGTACTTC. It codes for CSASMYGRVSYEQYF.

The chain employs TRBV29-1 and TRBJ2-3; 10 nucleotides match TRBD2. This CDR3 is built from 14 residues. After removal of 4 bases from V and 5 bases from J, the junction contained 6 bases not matched to a gene. Germline CDR1 is SQVTM and CDR2 is ANQGSEA. The CDR3 DNA reads TGCAGCGTTGCTCTAGCGGGAGACGGAGATACGCAGTATTTT. This codes for CSVALAGDGDTQYF.

The V and J genes are TRBV15 and TRBJ2-7; TRBD2 matches 7 bases. CDR3 size: 15 residues. Per the germline V gene, CDR1 is LNHNV and CDR2 is YYDKDF (reference sequence). V trimming: 1 base; J trimming: 0 bases; junction bases outside the gene matches: 3. In nucleotides, the CDR3 is TGTGCCACCAGCAGAGGCCAGCGGGACTCCTACGAGCAGTACTTC. This gives the protein CATSRGQRDSYEQYF. The full variable domain, completed using reference TRBV15 and TRBJ2-7, is DAMVIQNPRYQVTQFGKPVTLSCSQTLNHNVMYWYQQKSSQAPKLLFHYYDKDFNNEADTPDNFQSRRPNTSFCFLDIRSPGLGDTAMYLCATSRGQRDSYEQYFGPGTRLTVT.

The genes are TRBV4-3 and TRBJ1-2; the D is unclear. V shed 1 base and J shed 1 base, with 10 bases lying between them. Germline CDR1 LGHNA, CDR2 YSLEER. CDR3 length equals 15 residues. CDR3 region: CASSQGLALNYGYTF. CDR3 bases: TGCGCCAGCAGCCAAGGGTTAGCACTTAACTATGGCTACACCTTC.

This clonotype was counted only a few times. The V gene is TRBV20-1, the J gene TRBJ2-7; a weak D match, TRBD1 (5 bases). CDR1 DFQATT and CDR2 SNEGSKA come from the germline V gene (reference sequence). Trimming removed 3 bases from V and 0 bases from J, with 15 bases in between. This CDR3 has 15 amino acids. In DNA form, the CDR3 reads TGCAGTGCTAGTTTGGGGCACAGGTTCTCCTACGAGCAGTACTTC. Residues: CSASLGHRFSYEQYF.

CDR3 residues: CASSLVEGVRGSYEQYF. The DNA for the CDR3 is TGCGCCAGCAGCTTGGTTGAGGGGGTAAGAGGTAGCTACGAGCAGTACTTC. The gene calls are TRBV5-1 and TRBJ2-7; D perhaps matches TRBD1 (6 bases). CDR3 size: 17 residues. Germline loops: CDR1 SGHRS, CDR2 YFSETQ. V was cut by 0 bases and J by 3 bases, with 19 bases left in between.

This clonotype was observed a few times. The chain couples TRBV28 to TRBJ2-2; 9 bases line up with TRBD1. CDR3 length: 15 amino acids. The V and J ends lost 2 bases and 5 bases, in that order; junction bases with no gene match: 3. CDR1 is MDHEN, CDR2 SYDVKM, per germline. The CDR3 is CASSLRTGVTGELFF. The CDR3 DNA reads TGTGCCAGCAGTTTAAGGACAGGGGTGACCGGGGAGCTGTTTTTT.

The chain uses TRBV6-1 and TRBJ2-5; perhaps TRBD1 as D (5 bases). V was clipped by 9 bases and J by 1 base, with 12 bases between them. The germline CDR1 and CDR2 sequences are MNHNS and SASEGT. CDR3 size: 13 residues. The CDR3 region is CASKKTAQETQYF. Here the CDR3 DNA reads TGTGCCAGTAAAAAGACAGCCCAAGAGACCCAGTACTTC.

This rearrangement joins TRBV6-2 or TRBV6-3 to TRBJ1-2; D remains unclear. CDR1 is MNHEY and CDR2 is SVGEGT in the germline V gene. There are 13 residues in the CDR3. V lost 2 bases to trimming and J lost 3 bases, with 7 bases between them. The CDR3 DNA follows: TGTGCCAGCAGTTACGAGGAGTACTATGGCTACACCTTC. Translation gives CASSYEEYYGYTF.